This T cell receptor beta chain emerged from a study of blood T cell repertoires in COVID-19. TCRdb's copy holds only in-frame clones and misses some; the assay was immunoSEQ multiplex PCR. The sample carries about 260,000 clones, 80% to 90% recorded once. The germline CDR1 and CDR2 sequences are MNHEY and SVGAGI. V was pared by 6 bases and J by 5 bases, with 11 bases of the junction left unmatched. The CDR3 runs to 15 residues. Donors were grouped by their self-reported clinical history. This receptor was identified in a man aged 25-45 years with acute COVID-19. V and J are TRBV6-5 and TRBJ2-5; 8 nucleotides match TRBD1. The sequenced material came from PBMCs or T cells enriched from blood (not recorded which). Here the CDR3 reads CASRPDTRGRETQYF. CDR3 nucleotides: TGTGCCAGCAGGCCTGATACCAGGGGGCGGGAGACCCAGTACTTC.